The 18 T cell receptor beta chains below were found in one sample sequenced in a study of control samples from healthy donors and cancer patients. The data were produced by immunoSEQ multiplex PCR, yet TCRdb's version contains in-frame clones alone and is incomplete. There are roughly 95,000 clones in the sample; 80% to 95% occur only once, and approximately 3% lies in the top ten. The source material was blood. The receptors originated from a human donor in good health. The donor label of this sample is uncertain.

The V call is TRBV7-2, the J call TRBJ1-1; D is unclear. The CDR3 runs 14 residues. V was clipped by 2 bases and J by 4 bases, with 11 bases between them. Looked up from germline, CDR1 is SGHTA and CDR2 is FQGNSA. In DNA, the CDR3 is TGTGCCAGCAGCTTAAAGGCGTTGGTCACTGAAGCTTTCTTT. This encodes CASSLKALVTEAFF. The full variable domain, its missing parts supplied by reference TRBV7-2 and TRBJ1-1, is GAGVSQSPSNKVTEKGKDVELRCDPISGHTALYWYRQSLGQGLEFLIYFQGNSAPDKSGLPSDRFSAERTGGSVSTLTIQRTQQEDSAVYLCASSLKALVTEAFFGQGTRLTVV.

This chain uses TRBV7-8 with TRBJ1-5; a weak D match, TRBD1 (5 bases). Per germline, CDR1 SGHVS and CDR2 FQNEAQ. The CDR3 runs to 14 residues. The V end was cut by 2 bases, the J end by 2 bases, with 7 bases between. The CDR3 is CASSLSRGNQPQHF. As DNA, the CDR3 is TGTGCCAGCAGCTTAAGCAGGGGCAATCAGCCCCAGCATTTT.

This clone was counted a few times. Written as DNA, the CDR3 is TGTGCCAGCGGCACGGAGGTATATAATTCACCCCTCCACTTT. Translated, it gives CASGTEVYNSPLHF. The rearrangement joins TRBV5-6 to TRBJ1-6, with D uncertain. The CDR3 is made up of 14 amino acids. CDR1 is SGHDT, CDR2 YYEEEE, per germline. Trimming removed 7 bases at V and 4 bases at J, with 12 bases between. The entire variable domain, with the rest obtained from reference TRBV5-6 and TRBJ1-6, is as follows: DAGVTQSPTHLIKTRGQQVTLRCSPKSGHDTVSWYQQALGQGPQFIFQYYEEEERQRGNFPDRFSGHQFPNYSSELNVNALLLGDSALYLCASGTEVYNSPLHFGNGTRLTVT.

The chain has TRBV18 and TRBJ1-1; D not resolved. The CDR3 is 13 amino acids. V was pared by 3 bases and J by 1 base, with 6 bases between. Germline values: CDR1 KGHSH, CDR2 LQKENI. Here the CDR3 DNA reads TGTGCCAGCTCACCGGCAGAGAACACTGAAGCTTTCTTT. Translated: CASSPAENTEAFF.

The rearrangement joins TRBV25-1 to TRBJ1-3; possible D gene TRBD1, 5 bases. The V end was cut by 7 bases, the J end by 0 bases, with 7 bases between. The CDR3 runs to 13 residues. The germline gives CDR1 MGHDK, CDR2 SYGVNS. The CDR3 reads CASTGLSGNTIYF. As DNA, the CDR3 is TGTGCCAGCACGGGACTCTCTGGAAACACCATATATTTT.

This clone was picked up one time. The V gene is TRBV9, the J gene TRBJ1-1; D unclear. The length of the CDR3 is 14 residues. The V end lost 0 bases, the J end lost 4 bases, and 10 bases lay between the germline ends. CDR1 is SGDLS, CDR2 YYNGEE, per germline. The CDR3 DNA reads TGTGCCAGCAGCGTAGCTGTAAGAGGCACTGAAGCTTTCTTT. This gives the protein CASSVAVRGTEAFF.

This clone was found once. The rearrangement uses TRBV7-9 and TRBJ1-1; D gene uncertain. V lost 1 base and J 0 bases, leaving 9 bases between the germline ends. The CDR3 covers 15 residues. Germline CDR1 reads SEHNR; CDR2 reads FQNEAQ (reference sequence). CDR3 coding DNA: TGTGCCAGCAGCTTAGTGGGAGGCCTGAACACTGAAGCTTTCTTT. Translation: CASSLVGGLNTEAFF. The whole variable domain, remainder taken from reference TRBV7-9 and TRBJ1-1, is DTGVSQNPRHKITKRGQNVTFRCDPISEHNRLYWYRQTLGQGPEFLTYFQNEAQLEKSRLLSDRFSAERPKGSFSTLEIQRTEQGDSAMYLCASSLVGGLNTEAFFGQGTRLTVV.

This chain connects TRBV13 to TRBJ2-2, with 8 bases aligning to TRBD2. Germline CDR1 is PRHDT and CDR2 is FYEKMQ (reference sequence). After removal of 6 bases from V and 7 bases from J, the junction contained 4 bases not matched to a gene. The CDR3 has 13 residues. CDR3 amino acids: CASSTGGDGELFF. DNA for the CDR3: TGTGCCAGCAGTACCGGGGGGGACGGGGAGCTGTTTTTT.

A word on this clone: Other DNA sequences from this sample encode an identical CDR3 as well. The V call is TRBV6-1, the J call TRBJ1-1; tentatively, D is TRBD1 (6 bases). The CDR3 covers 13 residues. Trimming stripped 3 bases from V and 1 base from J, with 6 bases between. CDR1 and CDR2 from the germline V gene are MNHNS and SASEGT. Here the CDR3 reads CASSETGNTEAFF. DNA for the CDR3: TGTGCCAGCAGTGAGACAGGGAACACTGAAGCTTTCTTT.

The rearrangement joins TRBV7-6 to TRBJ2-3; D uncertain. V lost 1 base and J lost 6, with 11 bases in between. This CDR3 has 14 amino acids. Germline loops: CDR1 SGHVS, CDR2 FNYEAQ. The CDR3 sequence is CASSLEPGEDTQYF. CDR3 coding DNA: TGTGCCAGCAGCTTAGAACCGGGTGAGGATACGCAGTATTTT.

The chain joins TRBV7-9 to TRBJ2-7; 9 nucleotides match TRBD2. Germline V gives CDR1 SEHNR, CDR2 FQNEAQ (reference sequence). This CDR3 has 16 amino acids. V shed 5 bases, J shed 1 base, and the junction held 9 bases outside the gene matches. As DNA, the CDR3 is TGTGCCAGCAGCGACACACGCGGGAGGGCGTCCTACGAGCAGTACGTC. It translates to CASSDTRGRASYEQYV.

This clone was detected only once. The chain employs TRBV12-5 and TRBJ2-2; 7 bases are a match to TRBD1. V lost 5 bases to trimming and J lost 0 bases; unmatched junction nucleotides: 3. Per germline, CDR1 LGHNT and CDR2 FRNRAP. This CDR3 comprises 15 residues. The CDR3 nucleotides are TGTGCTAGTGGTATCGGGACAGCGAACACCGGGGAGCTGTTTTTT. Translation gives CASGIGTANTGELFF.

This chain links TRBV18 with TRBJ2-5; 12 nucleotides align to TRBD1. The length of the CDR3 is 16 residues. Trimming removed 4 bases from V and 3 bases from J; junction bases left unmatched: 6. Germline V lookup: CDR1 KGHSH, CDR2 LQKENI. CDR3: CASSRDRGLMEETQYF. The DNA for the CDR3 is TGTGCCAGCTCACGGGACAGGGGGCTTATGGAAGAGACCCAGTACTTC.

The DNA of the CDR3 is TGTGCCAGCAGTTCCCCCGGACAGGGCCCTCGGGATACGCAGTATTTT. Its translation: CASSSPGQGPRDTQYF. This chain uses TRBV28 with TRBJ2-3; 8 nucleotides align to TRBD1. Germline assignment: CDR1 MDHEN and CDR2 SYDVKM. The junction had 12 bases not matched to a gene; V was cut back by 4 bases and J by 6 bases. CDR3 length equals 16 residues. The variable domain in full, with the rest retrieved from reference TRBV28 and TRBJ2-3, is DVKVTQSSRYLVKRTGEKVFLECVQDMDHENMFWYRQDPGLGLRLIYFSYDVKMKEKGDIPEGYSVSREKKERFSLILESASTNQTSMYLCASSSPGQGPRDTQYFGPGTRLTVL.

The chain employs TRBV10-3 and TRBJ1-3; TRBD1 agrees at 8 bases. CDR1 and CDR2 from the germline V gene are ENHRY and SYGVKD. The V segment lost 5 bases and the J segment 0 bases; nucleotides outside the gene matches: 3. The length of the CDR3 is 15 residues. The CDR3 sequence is CAISRGQDSGNTIYF. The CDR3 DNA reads TGTGCCATCAGTAGGGGACAGGACTCTGGAAACACCATATATTTT.

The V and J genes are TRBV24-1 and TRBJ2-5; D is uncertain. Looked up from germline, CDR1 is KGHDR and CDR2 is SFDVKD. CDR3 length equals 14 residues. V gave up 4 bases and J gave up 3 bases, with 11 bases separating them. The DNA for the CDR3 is TGTGCCACCAGTGAGACCGGACGGAAAGAGACCCAGTACTTC. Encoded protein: CATSETGRKETQYF.

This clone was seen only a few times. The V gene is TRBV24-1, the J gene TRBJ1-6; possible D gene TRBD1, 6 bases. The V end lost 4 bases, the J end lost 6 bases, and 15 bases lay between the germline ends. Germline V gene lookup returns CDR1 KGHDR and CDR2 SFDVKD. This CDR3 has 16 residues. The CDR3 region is CATSDPSGGPNSPLHF. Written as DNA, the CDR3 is TGTGCCACCAGTGACCCGTCCGGGGGGCCTAATTCACCCCTCCACTTT.

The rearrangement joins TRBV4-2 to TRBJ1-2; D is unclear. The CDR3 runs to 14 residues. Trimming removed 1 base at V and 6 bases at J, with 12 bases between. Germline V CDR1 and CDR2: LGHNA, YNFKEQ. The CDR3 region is CASSQGRTEDGYTF. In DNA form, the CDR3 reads TGTGCCAGCAGCCAAGGGAGGACGGAAGATGGCTACACCTTC.